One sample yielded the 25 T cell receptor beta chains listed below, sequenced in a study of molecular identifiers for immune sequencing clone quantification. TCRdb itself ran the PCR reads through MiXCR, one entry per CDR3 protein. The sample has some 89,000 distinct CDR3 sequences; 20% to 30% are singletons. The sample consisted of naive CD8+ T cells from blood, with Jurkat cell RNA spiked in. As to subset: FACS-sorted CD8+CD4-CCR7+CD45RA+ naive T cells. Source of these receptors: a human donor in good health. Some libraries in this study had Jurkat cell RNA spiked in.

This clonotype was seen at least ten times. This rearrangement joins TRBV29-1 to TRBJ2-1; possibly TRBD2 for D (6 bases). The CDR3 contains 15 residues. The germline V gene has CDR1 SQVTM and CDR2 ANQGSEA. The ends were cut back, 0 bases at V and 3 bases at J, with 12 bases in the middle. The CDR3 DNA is TGCAGCGTTGAAGATTTAGCGGCGATCTACAATGAGCAGTTCTTC. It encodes CSVEDLAAIYNEQFF.

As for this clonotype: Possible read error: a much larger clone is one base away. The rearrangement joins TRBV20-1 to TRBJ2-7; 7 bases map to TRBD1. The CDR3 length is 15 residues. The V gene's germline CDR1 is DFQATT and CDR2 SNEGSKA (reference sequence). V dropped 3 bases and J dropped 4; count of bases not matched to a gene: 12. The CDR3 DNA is TGCAGTGCTAGGCCCCTGGACAGGTGGTCTTACGAGCAGTACTTC. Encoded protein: CSARPLDRWSYEQYF.

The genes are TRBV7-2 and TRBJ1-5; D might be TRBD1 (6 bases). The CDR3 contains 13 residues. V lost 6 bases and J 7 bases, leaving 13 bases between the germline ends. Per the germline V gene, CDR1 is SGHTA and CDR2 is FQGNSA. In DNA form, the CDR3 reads TGTGCCAGCAGTCAGCAGGGGCCCCAGCCCCAGCATTTT. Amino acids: CASSQQGPQPQHF. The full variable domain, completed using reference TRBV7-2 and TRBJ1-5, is GAGVSQSPSNKVTEKGKDVELRCDPISGHTALYWYRQSLGQGLEFLIYFQGNSAPDKSGLPSDRFSAERTGGSVSTLTIQRTQQEDSAVYLCASSQQGPQPQHFGDGTRLSIL.

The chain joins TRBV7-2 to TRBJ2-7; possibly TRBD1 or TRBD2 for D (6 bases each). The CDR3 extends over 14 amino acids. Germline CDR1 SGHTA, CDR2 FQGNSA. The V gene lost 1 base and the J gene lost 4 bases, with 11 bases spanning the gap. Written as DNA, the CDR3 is TGTGCCAGCAGCTTAGATTGGGGGGCGTACGAGCAGTACTTC. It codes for CASSLDWGAYEQYF.

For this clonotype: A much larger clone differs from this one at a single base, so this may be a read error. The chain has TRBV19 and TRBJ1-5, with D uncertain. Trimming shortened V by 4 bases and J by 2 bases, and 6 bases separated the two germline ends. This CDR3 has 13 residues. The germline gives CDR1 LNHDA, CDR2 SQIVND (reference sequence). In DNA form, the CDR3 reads TGTGCCAGTAGTACGAATGGCAATCAGCCCCAGCATTTT. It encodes CASSTNGNQPQHF.

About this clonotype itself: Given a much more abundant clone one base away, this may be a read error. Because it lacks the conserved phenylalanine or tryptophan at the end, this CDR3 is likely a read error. The chain's CDR3 is CASSQEIEGEYNEQFV. The CDR3 nucleotides read TGCGCCAGCAGCCAAGAGATCGAGGGAGAATACAATGAGCAGTTCGTC. V gene TRBV4-3 combines with J gene TRBJ2-1; perhaps TRBD2 as D (5 bases). The CDR3 is 16 amino acids. The germline V and J ends were trimmed by 0 bases and 4 bases, with 13 bases remaining between them. The germline CDR1 and CDR2 sequences are LGHNA and YSLEER.

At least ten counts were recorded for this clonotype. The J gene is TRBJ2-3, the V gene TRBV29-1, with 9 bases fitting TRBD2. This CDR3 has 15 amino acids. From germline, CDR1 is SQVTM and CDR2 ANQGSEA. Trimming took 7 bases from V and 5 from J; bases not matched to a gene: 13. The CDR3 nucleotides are TGCAGCGCGACGGCTAGCGGGATCGGGCGAGATACGCAGTATTTT. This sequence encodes CSATASGIGRDTQYF.

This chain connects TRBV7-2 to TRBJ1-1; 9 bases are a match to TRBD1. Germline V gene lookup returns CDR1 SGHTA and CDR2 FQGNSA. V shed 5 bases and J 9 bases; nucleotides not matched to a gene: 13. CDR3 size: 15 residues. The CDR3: CASSGYRGPAPKAFF. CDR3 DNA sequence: TGTGCCAGCAGCGGTTACAGGGGGCCAGCCCCTAAAGCTTTCTTT.

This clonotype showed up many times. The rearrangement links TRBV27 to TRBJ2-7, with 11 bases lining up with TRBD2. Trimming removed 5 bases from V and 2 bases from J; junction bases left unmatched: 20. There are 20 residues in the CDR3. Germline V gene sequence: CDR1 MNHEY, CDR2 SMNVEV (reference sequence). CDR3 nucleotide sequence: TGTGCCAGCAGTCCTTCACGGGACAGAGGACTAGCGGGTCTTCCCTACGAGCAGTACTTC. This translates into CASSPSRDRGLAGLPYEQYF.

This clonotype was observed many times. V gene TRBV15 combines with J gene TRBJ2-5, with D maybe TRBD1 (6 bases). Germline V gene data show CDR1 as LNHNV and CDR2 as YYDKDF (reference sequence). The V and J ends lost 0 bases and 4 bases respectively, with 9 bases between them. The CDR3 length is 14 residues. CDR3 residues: CATSRDETGETQYF. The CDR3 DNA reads TGTGCCACCAGCAGAGATGAGACAGGAGAGACCCAGTACTTC. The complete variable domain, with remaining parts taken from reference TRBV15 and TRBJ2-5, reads DAMVIQNPRYQVTQFGKPVTLSCSQTLNHNVMYWYQQKSSQAPKLLFHYYDKDFNNEADTPDNFQSRRPNTSFCFLDIRSPGLGDTAMYLCATSRDETGETQYFGPGTRLLVL.

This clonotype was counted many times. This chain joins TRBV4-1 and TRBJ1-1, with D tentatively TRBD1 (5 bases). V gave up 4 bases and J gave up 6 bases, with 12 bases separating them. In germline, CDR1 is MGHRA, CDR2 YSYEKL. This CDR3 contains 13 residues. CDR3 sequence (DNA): TGCGCCAGCAGCCCCGACAGAATCCCTGAAGCTTTCTTT. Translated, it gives CASSPDRIPEAFF.

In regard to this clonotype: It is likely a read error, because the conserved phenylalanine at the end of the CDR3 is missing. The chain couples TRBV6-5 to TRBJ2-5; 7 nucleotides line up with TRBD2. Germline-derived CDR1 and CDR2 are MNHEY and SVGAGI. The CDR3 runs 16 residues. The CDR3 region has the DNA TGTGCCGGCAGCCCACTTCTAGCGGACCAACAAGAGACCCAGTACTCC. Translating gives CAGSPLLADQQETQYS.

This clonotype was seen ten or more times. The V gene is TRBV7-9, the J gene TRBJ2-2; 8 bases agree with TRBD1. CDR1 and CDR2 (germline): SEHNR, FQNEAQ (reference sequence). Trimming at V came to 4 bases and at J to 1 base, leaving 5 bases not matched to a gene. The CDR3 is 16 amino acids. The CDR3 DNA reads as TGTGCCAGCAGCTACCGGGACAGGATGAACACCGGGGAGCTGTTTTTT. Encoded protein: CASSYRDRMNTGELFF.

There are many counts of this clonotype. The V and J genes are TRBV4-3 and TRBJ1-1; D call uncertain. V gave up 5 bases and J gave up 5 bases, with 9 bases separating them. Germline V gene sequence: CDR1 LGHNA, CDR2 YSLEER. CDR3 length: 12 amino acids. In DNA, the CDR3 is TGCGCCAGCAGCAACGGGCCGACTGAAGCTTTCTTT. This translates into CASSNGPTEAFF.

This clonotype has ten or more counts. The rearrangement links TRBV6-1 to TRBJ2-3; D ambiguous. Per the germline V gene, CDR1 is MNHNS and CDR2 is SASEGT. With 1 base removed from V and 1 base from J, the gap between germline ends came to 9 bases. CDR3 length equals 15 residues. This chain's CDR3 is CASSEGVSGTDTQYF. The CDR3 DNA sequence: TGTGCCAGCAGTGAAGGAGTGTCCGGCACAGATACGCAGTATTTT.

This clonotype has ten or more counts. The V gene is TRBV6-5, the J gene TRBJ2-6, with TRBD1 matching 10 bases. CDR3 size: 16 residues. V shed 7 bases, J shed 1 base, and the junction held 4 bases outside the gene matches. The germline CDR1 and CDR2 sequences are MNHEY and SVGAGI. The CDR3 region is CASKGTGDSGANVLTF. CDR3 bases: TGTGCCAGCAAAGGGACAGGGGATTCTGGGGCCAACGTCCTGACTTTC.

This CDR3 is CASSQSPEAGEETQYF. The CDR3, as DNA: TGTGCCAGCAGCCAGAGCCCAGAAGCGGGAGAAGAGACCCAGTACTTC. The chain is built from TRBV3-2 and TRBJ2-5; the table's TRBD2 call for D was not verified on the DNA. TRBV3-2 is recorded as a pseudogene. CDR3 size: 16 residues.

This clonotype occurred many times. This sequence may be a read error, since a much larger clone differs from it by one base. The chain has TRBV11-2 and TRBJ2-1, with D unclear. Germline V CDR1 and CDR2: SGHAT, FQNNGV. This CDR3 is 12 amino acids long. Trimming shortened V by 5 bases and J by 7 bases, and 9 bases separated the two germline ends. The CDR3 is CASSVGRNEQFF. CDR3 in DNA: TGTGCCAGCAGCGTAGGGCGGAATGAGCAGTTCTTC.

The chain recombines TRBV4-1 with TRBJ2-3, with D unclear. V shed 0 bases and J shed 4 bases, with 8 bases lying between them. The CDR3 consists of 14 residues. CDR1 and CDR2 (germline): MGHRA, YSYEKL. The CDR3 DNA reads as TGCGCCAGCAGCCAAGAATTGGGGTCAGATACGCAGTATTTT. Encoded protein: CASSQELGSDTQYF.

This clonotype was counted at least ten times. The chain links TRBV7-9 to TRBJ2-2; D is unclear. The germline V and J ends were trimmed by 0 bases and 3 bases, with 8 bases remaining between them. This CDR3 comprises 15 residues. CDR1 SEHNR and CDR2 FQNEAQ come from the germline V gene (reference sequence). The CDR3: CASSLAWEYTGELFF. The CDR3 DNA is TGTGCCAGCAGCTTAGCCTGGGAATACACCGGGGAGCTGTTTTTT.

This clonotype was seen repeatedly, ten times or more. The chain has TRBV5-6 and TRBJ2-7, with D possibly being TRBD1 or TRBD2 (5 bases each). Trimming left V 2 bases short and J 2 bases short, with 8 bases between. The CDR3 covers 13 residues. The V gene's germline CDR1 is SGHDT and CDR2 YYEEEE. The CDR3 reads CASSFGTAYEQYF. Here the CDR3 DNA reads TGTGCCAGCAGCTTCGGGACGGCCTACGAGCAGTACTTC.

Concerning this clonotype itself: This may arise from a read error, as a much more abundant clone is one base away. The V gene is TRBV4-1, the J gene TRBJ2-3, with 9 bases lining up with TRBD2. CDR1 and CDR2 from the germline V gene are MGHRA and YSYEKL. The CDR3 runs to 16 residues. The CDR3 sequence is CARSRPASGGTDTQYF. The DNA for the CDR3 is TGCGCCCGCAGCCGGCCCGCTAGCGGGGGCACAGATACGCAGTATTTT.

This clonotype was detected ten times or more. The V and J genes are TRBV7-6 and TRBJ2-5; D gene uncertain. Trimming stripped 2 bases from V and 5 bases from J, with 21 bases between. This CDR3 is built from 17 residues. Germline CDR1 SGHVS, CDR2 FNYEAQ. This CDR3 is CASSLSFFTSTAETQYF. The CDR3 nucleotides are TGTGCCAGCAGCTTATCGTTTTTCACATCCACTGCGGAGACCCAGTACTTC.

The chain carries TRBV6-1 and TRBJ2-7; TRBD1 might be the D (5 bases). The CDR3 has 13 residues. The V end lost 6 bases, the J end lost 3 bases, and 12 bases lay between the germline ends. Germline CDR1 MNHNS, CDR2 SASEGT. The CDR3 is CASRGAGIYEQYF. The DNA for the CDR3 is TGTGCCAGCAGAGGGGCAGGGATCTACGAGCAGTACTTC.

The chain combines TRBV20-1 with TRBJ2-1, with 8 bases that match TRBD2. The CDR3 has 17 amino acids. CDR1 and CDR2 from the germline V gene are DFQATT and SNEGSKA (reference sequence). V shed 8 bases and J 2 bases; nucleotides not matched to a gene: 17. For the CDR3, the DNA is TGCAGTTCCCCGGAGGGGCTGGCGGGAGGTCCCTACAATGAGCAGTTCTTC. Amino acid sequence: CSSPEGLAGGPYNEQFF.